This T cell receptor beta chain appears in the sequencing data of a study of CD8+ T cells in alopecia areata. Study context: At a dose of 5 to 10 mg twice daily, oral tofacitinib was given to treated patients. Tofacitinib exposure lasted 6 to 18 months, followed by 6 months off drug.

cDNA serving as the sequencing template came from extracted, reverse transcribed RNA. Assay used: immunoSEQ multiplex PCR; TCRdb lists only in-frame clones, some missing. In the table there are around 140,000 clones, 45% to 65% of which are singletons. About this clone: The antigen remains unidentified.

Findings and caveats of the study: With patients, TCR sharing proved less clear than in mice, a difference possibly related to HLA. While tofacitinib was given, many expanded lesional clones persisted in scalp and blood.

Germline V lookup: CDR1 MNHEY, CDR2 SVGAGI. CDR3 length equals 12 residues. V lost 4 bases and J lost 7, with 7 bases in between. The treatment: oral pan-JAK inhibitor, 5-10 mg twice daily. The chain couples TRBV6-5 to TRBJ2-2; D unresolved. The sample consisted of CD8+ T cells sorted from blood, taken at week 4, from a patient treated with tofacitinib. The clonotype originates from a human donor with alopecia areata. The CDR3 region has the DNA TGTGCCAGCAGTTCGGATGACGGGGAGCTGTTTTTT. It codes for CASSSDDGELFF.